A single sample gave rise to the 6 T cell receptor beta chains below, sequenced in a study of blood T cells in healthy people across ages. Together with a sample-barcoded 5' primer, a J-beta primer mix was included in a second PCR lasting about 7 to 11 cycles. TCRdb re-called the 5' RACE reads with MiXCR, one entry per CDR3 protein. This table holds over 1,300,000 distinct CDR3 sequences, roughly 64% found once. Sequenced sample: blood. These receptor sequences come from a man between 18 and 29 years old in good health.

The chain combines TRBV24-1 with TRBJ2-1; 9 nucleotides agree with TRBD1. After removal of 3 bases from V and 0 bases from J, the junction contained 2 bases not matched to a gene. From germline, CDR1 is KGHDR and CDR2 SFDVKD. CDR3 size: 16 residues. The CDR3 loop is CATSDATGGSYNEQFF. DNA of the CDR3: TGTGCCACCAGTGATGCGACAGGGGGCTCCTACAATGAGCAGTTCTTC.

CDR3 DNA: TGTGCCAGCAGCTTAGGGCCGGGTACCTACGAGCAGTACGTC. Encoded protein: CASSLGPGTYEQYV. The chain combines TRBV7-2 with TRBJ2-4, with D unclear. The end of the DNA aligns better with TRBJ2-7, so the J call may be wrong. The CDR3 spans 14 residues. The V gene's germline CDR1 is SGHTA and CDR2 FQGNSA.

The V and J genes are TRBV27 and TRBJ1-1, with 7 bases aligning to TRBD1. V lost 6 bases, J lost 1 base, and 5 bases stayed unmatched. Germline CDR1 reads MNHEY; CDR2 reads SMNVEV (reference sequence). The CDR3 runs to 14 residues. Here the CDR3 reads CASRIQGSNTEAFF. The CDR3, as DNA: TGTGCCAGCAGGATACAGGGGTCGAACACTGAAGCTTTCTTT.

This clonotype was seen more than once but under ten times. The V gene is TRBV7-2, the J gene TRBJ1-2; D is unresolved. Germline-derived CDR1 and CDR2 are SGHTA and FQGNSA. The CDR3 is 15 residues long. V shed 5 bases and J shed 0 bases, with 13 bases lying between them. CDR3 amino acids: CASSRSDESNYGYTF. The CDR3 coding sequence is TGTGCCAGCAGCCGTTCAGATGAATCTAACTATGGCTACACCTTC.

V and J are TRBV6-2 or TRBV6-3 and TRBJ2-4, with unresolved D. The CDR3 is made up of 12 amino acids. CDR1 and CDR2 (germline): MNHEY, SVGEGT. The V gene lost 2 bases and the J gene lost 13 bases, with 12 bases spanning the gap. CDR3 in amino acids: CASSYVGVEQYF. In DNA form, the CDR3 reads TGTGCCAGCAGTTACGTGGGTGTTGAGCAGTACTTC.

About this clonotype: One junction end disagrees with the germline gene, perhaps due to a read error. The chain links TRBV7-2 to TRBJ1-5; no definite D call. CDR3 length: 13 amino acids. The germline CDR1 and CDR2 sequences are SGHTA and FQGNSA. CDR3: CASSPQLAQLQHF. The CDR3, as DNA: TGTGCCAGCAGCCCTCAACTCGCGCAGCTCCAGCATTTT.